The source of this T cell receptor beta chain is a study of response to subunit inactivated influenza vaccine. The study's findings and limits: A suggestion made by the authors is that each seasonal influenza vaccination recruits few new T cells.

TCRdb re-analysed the RT-PCR reads in MiXCR, keeping a single row per CDR3 protein. Of about 520,000 distinct CDR3 sequences listed, approximately 7.7% are singletons. The sample holds a few counts of this clonotype. The antigen is not known. Trimming removed 3 bases from V and 5 bases from J; junction bases left unmatched: 8. Germline V lookup: CDR1 SGHKS, CDR2 YYEKEE (reference sequence). The CDR3 consists of 14 residues. The chain joins TRBV5-5 to TRBJ2-7, with 7 bases aligning to TRBD2. This specimen was PBMCs from blood, taken roughly 24 months after vaccination. This receptor was obtained from a man in his fifties or sixties who received an inactivated influenza vaccine. The CDR3 nucleotides read TGTGCCAGCAGCTCCCGGACTAGTAAGGACGAGCAGTACTTC. It is translated as CASSSRTSKDEQYF.